The 9 T cell receptor beta chains below all came from one sample that was sequenced in a study of T cell repertoires and HLA-DP antigens. TCRdb's table, derived via immunoSEQ multiplex PCR, lists solely in-frame clones and lacks some. The sample records roughly 120,000 clones, approximately 92% being singletons. The antigens these receptors bind are not known. Sequenced material: CD4+ T cells from PBMCs. The receptors originated from a young woman in good health and CMV-seronegative.

The V gene is TRBV5-1, the J gene TRBJ1-5; perhaps TRBD1 as D (6 bases). This CDR3 has 14 amino acids. The germline CDR1 and CDR2 sequences are SGHRS and YFSETQ. V lost 0 bases and J lost 6, with 10 bases in between. The CDR3: CASSLEGGGQPQHF. In DNA, the CDR3 is TGCGCCAGCAGCTTGGAAGGGGGTGGTCAGCCCCAGCATTTT.

The J gene is TRBJ1-6, the V gene TRBV19; TRBD1 agrees at 9 bases. Germline V gives CDR1 LNHDA, CDR2 SQIVND (reference sequence). V lost 6 bases and J lost 7; bases outside the gene matches: 7. CDR3 size: 15 residues. CDR3 loop: CASRIQGAENSPLHF. The CDR3 bases are TGTGCCAGTAGGATACAGGGGGCCGAAAATTCACCCCTCCACTTT.

V is TRBV9 and J is TRBJ1-4; 10 bases align to TRBD1. Per the germline V gene, CDR1 is SGDLS and CDR2 is YYNGEE. Unmatched junction bases numbered 8, after V lost 3 bases and J lost 9 bases. CDR3 length: 15 residues. The CDR3 DNA is TGTGCCAGCAGCGCGGCCGGGACAGGGGTTCAAAAACTGTTTTTT. Its protein product is CASSAAGTGVQKLFF.

The rearrangement uses TRBV7-3 and TRBJ2-1; weak D call: TRBD2 (6 bases). The CDR3 loop spans 17 amino acids. V dropped 2 bases and J dropped 5 bases, with 19 bases sitting between them. Germline CDR1 reads SGHTA; CDR2 reads FQGTGA. The CDR3 DNA sequence: TGTGCCAGCAGCTTACTTCTCACTAGCCCCGTGGACAATGAGCAGTTCTTC. Translation gives CASSLLLTSPVDNEQFF.

The rearrangement joins TRBV6-5 to TRBJ1-1; D is unresolved. V was clipped by 4 bases and J by 1 base, with 7 bases between them. The CDR3 consists of 13 residues. CDR1 is MNHEY, CDR2 SVGAGI, per germline. Here the CDR3 DNA reads TGTGCCAGCAGTTTAATGACGAACACTGAAGCTTTCTTT. Its translation is CASSLMTNTEAFF.

V is TRBV7-9 and J is TRBJ2-5; the D is unclear. The CDR3 loop spans 13 amino acids. V was pared by 0 bases and J by 5 bases, with 7 bases between. CDR1 SEHNR and CDR2 FQNEAQ come from the germline V gene (reference sequence). The CDR3 nucleotides read TGTGCCAGCAGCTTAGCTGGGGTGGAGACCCAGTACTTC. Its protein product is CASSLAGVETQYF.

This sequence joins TRBV5-1 and TRBJ1-1; D is undetermined. The V gene's germline CDR1 is SGHRS and CDR2 YFSETQ. The ends were cut back, 4 bases at V and 6 bases at J, with 10 bases in the middle. The CDR3 spans 12 residues. The CDR3 DNA follows: TGCGCCAGCAGCGTCCTGGGGTCTGAAGCTTTCTTT. It translates to CASSVLGSEAFF.

The chain is built from TRBV11-3 and TRBJ2-3; D gene unclear. The germline V gene has CDR1 SGHNT and CDR2 YENEEA. Trimming removed 5 bases at V and 2 bases at J, with 11 bases between. The CDR3 covers 14 residues. DNA of the CDR3: TGTGCCAGCAGCCCCGGCGGCGCCACAGATACGCAGTATTTT. Its translation is CASSPGGATDTQYF.

This clone was detected once. CDR3 residues: CASRAPGLSGNTIYF. CDR3 coding DNA: TGTGCCAGCAGAGCCCCGGGACTAAGTGGAAACACCATATATTTT. The gene calls are TRBV6-5 and TRBJ1-3, with D tentatively TRBD1 (5 bases). The V gene's germline CDR1 is MNHEY and CDR2 SVGAGI. With 6 bases removed from V and 3 bases from J, the gap between germline ends came to 15 bases. The CDR3 contains 15 residues.